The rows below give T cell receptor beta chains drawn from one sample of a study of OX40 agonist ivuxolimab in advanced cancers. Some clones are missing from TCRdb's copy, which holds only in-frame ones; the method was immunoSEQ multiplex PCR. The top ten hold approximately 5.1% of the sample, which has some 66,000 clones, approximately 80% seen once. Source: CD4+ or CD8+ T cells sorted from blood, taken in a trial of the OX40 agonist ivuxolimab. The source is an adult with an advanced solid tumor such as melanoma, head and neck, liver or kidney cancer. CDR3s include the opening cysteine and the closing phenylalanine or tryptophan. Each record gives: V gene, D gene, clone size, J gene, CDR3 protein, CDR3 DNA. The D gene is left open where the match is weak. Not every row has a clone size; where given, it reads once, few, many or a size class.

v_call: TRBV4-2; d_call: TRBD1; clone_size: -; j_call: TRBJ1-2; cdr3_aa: CASSPPDRVYGYTF; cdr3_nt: TGTGCCAGCAGCCCACCTGACAGGGTCTATGGCTACACCTTC
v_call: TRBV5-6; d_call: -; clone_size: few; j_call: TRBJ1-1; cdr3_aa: CASSFLQANTEAFF; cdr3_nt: TGTGCCAGCAGCTTTTTACAGGCCAACACTGAAGCTTTCTTT
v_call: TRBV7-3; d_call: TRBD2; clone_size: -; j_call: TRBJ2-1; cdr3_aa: CASSLGLAARSSYNEQFF; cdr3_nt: TGTGCCAGCAGCTTGGGACTAGCGGCCCGGAGCTCCTACAATGAGCAGTTCTTC
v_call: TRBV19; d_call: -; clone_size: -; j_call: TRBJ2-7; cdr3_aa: CASSSGGVSYEQYF; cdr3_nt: TGTGCCAGTAGTAGCGGAGGGGTCTCCTACGAGCAGTACTTC
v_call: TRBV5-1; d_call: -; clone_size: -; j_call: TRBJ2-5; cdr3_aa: CASSLAGIKETQYF; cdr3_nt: TGCGCCAGCAGCTTGGCGGGGATAAAAGAGACCCAGTACTTC
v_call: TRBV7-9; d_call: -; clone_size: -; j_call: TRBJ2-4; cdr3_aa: CASSPVGGGRARNIQYF; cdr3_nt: TGTGCCAGCAGCCCCGTAGGCGGGGGCCGGGCTAGAAACATTCAGTACTTC
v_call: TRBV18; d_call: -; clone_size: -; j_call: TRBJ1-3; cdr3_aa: CASSLDLLAPGFGNTIYF; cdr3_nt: TGTGCCAGCTCACTCGACTTGTTGGCACCCGGTTTCGGAAACACCATATATTTT
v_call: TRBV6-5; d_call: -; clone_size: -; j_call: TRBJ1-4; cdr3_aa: CASSRGWAANEKLFF; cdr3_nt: TGTGCCAGCAGTCGGGGTTGGGCAGCTAATGAAAAACTGTTTTTT
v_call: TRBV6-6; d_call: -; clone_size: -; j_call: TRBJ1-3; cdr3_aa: CASSYEGSSGNTIYF; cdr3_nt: TGTGCCAGCAGTTACGAAGGGTCTTCTGGAAACACCATATATTTT
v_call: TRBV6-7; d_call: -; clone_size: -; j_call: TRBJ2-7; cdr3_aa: CASLPDGGYEQYF; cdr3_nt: TGTGCCAGCCTTCCAGATGGAGGCTACGAGCAGTACTTC
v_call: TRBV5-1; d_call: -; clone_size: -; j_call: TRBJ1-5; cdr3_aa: CASSDGTSNQPQHF; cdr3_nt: TGCGCCAGCAGCGACGGGACAAGCAATCAGCCCCAGCATTTT
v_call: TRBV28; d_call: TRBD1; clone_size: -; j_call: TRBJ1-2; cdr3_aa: CASSQKWWTGRVDGYTF; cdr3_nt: TGTGCCAGCAGCCAAAAGTGGTGGACAGGGAGGGTTGATGGCTACACCTTC
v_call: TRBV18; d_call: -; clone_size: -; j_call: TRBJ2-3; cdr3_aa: CASSPEGVETQYF; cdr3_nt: TGTGCCAGCTCACCAGAGGGGGTCGAAACGCAGTATTTT
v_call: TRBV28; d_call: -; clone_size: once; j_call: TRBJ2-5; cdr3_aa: CASSLSRSFQETQYF; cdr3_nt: TGTGCCAGCAGTTTATCAAGAAGCTTCCAAGAGACCCAGTACTTC
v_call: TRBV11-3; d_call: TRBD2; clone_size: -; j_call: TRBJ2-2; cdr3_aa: CASGRENTGELFF; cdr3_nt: TGTGCCAGCGGGAGGGAGAACACCGGGGAGCTGTTTTTT
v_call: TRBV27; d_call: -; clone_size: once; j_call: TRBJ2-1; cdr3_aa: CASSGVMRDEQFF; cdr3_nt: TGTGCCAGCAGTGGGGTAATGAGGGATGAGCAGTTCTTC
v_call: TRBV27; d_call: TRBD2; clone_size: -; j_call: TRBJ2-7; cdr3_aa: CASSFGGGWSYEQYF; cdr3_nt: TGTGCCAGCAGTTTCGGGGGGGGATGGTCCTACGAGCAGTACTTC
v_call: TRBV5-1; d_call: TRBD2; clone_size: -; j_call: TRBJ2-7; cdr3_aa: CASGEGYEQYF; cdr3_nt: TGCGCCAGCGGGGAGGGTTACGAGCAGTACTTC
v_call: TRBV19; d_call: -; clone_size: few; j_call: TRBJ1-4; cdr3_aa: CASRLNKGEKLFF; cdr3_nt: TGTGCCAGTAGGCTAAACAAAGGTGAAAAACTGTTTTTT
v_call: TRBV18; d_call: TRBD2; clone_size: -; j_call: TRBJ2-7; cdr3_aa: CASSPGTSGIRGEQYF; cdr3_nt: TGTGCCAGCTCACCTGGGACTAGCGGGATTCGGGGAGAGCAGTACTTC
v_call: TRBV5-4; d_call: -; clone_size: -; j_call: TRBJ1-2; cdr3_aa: CASSSAMGGNGYTF; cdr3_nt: TGTGCCAGCAGCTCCGCCATGGGGGGTAATGGCTACACCTTC
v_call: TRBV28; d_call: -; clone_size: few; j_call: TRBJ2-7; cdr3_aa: CASSLGGNYEQYF; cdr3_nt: TGTGCCAGCAGTTTAGGAGGGAACTACGAGCAGTACTTC